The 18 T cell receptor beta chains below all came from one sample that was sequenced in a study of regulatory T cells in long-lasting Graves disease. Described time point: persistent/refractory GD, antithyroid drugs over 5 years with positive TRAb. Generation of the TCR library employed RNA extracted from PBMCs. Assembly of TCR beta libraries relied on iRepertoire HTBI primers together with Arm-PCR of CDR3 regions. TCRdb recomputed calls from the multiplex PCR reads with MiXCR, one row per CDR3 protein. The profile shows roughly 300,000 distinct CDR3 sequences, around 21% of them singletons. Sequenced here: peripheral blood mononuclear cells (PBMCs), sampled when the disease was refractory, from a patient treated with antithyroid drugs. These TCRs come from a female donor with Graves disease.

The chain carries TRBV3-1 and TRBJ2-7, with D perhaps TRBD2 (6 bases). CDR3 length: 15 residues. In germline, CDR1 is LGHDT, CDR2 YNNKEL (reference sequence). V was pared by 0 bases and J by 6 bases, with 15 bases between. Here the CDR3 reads CASSQEGLRGFEQYF. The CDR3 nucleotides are TGTGCCAGCAGCCAAGAGGGTTTACGGGGGTTCGAGCAGTACTTC.

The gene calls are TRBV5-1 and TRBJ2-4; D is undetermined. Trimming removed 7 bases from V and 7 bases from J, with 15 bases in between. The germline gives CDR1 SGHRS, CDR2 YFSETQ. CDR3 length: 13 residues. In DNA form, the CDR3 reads TGCGCCAGCCGCCCCTCCGGCGATAACATTCAGTACTTC. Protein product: CASRPSGDNIQYF.

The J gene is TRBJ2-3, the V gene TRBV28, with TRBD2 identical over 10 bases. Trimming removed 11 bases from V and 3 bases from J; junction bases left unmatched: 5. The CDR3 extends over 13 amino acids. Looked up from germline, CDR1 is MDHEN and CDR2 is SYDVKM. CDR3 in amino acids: CACGLAETDTQYF. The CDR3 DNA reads TGTGCCTGCGGACTAGCGGAAACAGATACGCAGTATTTT.

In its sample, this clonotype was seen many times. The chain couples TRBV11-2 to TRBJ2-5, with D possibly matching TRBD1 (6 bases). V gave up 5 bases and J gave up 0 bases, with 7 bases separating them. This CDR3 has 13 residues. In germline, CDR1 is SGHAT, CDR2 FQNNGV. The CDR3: CASSRTDQETQYF. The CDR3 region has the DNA TGTGCCAGCAGCCGGACAGACCAAGAGACCCAGTACTTC.

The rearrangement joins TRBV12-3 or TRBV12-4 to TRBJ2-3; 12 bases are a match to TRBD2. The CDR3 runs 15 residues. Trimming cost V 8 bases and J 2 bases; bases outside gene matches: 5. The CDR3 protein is CASRGLAGHTDTQYF. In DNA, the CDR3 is TGTGCCAGCCGAGGACTAGCGGGGCACACAGATACGCAGTATTTT.

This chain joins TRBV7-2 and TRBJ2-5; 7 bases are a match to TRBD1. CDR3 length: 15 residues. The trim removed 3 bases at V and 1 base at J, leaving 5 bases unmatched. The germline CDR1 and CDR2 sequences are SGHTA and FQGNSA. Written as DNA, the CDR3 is TGTGCCAGCAGCTTTCTGGGACAGCCCCAAGAGACCCAGTACTTC. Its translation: CASSFLGQPQETQYF.

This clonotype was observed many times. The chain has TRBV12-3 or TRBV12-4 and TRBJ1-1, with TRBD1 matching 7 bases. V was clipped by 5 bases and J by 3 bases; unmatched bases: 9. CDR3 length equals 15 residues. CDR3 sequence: CASSRPGGVDTEAFF. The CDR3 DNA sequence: TGTGCCAGCAGTCGCCCAGGGGGGGTTGACACTGAAGCTTTCTTT.

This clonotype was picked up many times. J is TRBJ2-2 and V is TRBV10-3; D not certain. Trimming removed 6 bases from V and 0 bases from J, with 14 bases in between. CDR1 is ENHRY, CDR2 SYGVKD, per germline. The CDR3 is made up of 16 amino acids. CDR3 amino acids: CAISLQNRPNTGELFF. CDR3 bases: TGTGCCATCAGCCTACAAAACCGACCGAACACCGGGGAGCTGTTTTTT.

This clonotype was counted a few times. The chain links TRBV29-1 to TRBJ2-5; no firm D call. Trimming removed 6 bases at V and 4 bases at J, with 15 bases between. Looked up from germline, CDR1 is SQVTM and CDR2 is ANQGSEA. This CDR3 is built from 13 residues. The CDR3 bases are TGCAGCGTCACTTCAAGGGCTCCAGAGACCCAGTACTTC. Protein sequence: CSVTSRAPETQYF. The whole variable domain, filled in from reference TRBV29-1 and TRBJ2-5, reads SAVISQKPSRDICQRGTSLTIQCQVDSQVTMMFWYRQQPGQSLTLIATANQGSEATYESGFVIDKFPISRPNLTFSTLTVSNMSPEDSSIYLCSVTSRAPETQYFGPGTRLLVL.

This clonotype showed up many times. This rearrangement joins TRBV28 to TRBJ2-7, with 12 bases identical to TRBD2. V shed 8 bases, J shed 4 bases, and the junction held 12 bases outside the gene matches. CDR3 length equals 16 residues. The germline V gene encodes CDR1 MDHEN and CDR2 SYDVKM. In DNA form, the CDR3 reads TGTGCCAGCGGGCCTGTGACTAGCGGGAGTGGTTACGAGCAGTACTTC. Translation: CASGPVTSGSGYEQYF.

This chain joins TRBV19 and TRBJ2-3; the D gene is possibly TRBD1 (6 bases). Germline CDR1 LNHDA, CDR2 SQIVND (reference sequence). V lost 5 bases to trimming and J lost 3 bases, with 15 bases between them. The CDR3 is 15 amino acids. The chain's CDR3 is CASSSPGVRTDTQYF. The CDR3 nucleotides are TGTGCCAGTAGTTCCCCAGGGGTCAGGACAGATACGCAGTATTTT.

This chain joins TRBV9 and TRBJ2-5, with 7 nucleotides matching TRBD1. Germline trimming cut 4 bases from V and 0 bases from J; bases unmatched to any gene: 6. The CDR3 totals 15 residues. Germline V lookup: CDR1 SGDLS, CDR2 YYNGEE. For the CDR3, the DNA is TGTGCCAGCAGCCCCGGGACAGAGCACCAAGAGACCCAGTACTTC. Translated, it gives CASSPGTEHQETQYF.

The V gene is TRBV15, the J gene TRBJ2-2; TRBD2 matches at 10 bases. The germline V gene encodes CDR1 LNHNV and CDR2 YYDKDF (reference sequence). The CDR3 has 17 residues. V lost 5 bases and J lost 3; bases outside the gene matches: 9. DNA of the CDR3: TGTGCCACCAGCTCCGGACTAGCGGACCGATACACCGGGGAGCTGTTTTTT. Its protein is CATSSGLADRYTGELFF.

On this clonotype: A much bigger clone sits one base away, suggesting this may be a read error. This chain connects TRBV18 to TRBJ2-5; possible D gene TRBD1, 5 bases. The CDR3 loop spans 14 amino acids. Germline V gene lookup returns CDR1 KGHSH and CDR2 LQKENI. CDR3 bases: TGTACCAGCTCAGATCAGGGAAGGGAAGAGACCCAGTACTTC. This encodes CTSSDQGREETQYF.

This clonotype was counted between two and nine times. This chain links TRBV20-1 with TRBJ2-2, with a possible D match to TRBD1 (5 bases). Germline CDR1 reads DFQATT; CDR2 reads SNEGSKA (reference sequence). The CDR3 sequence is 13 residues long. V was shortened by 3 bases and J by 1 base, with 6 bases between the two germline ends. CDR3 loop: CSASQGNTGELFF. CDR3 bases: TGCAGTGCTAGCCAGGGGAACACCGGGGAGCTGTTTTTT.

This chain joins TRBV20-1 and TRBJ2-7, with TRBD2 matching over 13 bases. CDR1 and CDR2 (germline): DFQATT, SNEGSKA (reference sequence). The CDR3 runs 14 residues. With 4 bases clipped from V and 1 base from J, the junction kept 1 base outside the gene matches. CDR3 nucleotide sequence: TGCAGTGCTATGACTAGCGGGAGGTCCTACGAGCAGTACTTC. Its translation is CSAMTSGRSYEQYF.

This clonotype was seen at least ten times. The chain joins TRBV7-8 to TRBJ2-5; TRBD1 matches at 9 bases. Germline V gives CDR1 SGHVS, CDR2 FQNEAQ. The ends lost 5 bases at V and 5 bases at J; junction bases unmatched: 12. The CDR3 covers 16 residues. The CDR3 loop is CASSQLSGQGGETQYF. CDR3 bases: TGTGCCAGCAGCCAATTATCGGGACAGGGAGGTGAGACCCAGTACTTC.

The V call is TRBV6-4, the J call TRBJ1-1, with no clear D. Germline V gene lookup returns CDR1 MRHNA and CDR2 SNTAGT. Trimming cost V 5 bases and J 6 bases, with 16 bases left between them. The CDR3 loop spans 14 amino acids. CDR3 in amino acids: CASSYSADPAEAFF. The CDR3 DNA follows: TGTGCCAGCAGTTATTCAGCCGATCCCGCTGAAGCTTTCTTT.